A selection of T cell receptor beta chains follows, all from one sample in a study of tumour-infiltrating T cells in Burkitt lymphoma. The assay was immunoSEQ multiplex PCR, and TCRdb's table has in-frame clones only and misses some. The profile covers approximately 14,000 clones, with around 86% appearing a single time and over 1.2% taken by the ten largest. The sequenced material came from tumor tissue. The receptors derive from a human donor with diffuse large B-cell lymphoma. Both conserved end residues are part of each CDR3. Fields, in order: D gene, J gene, V gene, clone size, CDR3 protein, CDR3 DNA. D genes are given only for firm matches. Clone size is stated in some rows and not others, as once, few, many or a class when expanded.

d_call: NA
j_call: TRBJ2-7
v_call: TRBV18
clone_size: NA
cdr3_aa: CASSPWGASSYEQYF
cdr3_nt: TGTGCCAGCTCACCCTGGGGGGCGAGCTCCTACGAGCAGTACTTC

d_call: NA
j_call: TRBJ1-5
v_call: TRBV7-2
clone_size: NA
cdr3_aa: CASSSKGNQPQHF
cdr3_nt: TGTGCCAGCAGCTCGAAGGGGAACCAGCCCCAGCATTTT

d_call: NA
j_call: TRBJ2-3
v_call: TRBV14
clone_size: NA
cdr3_aa: CASSQISTDTQYF
cdr3_nt: TGTGCCAGCAGCCAAATTAGCACAGATACGCAGTATTTT

d_call: TRBD2
j_call: TRBJ2-1
v_call: TRBV5-1
clone_size: NA
cdr3_aa: CASSLTSGSWNEQFF
cdr3_nt: TGCGCCAGCAGCCTAACTAGCGGGAGTTGGAATGAGCAGTTCTTC

d_call: NA
j_call: TRBJ1-5
v_call: TRBV14
clone_size: NA
cdr3_aa: CASSQGGPQHF
cdr3_nt: TGTGCCAGCAGCCAGGGGGGACCCCAGCATTTT

d_call: NA
j_call: TRBJ1-6
v_call: TRBV27
clone_size: NA
cdr3_aa: CASSLAGGAYSPLHF
cdr3_nt: TGTGCCAGCAGTTTGGCGGGGGGCGCATATTCACCCCTCCACTTT

d_call: NA
j_call: TRBJ2-7
v_call: TRBV10-3
clone_size: once
cdr3_aa: CAIKGTAGSYEQYF
cdr3_nt: TGTGCCATCAAGGGGACGGCCGGCTCCTACGAGCAGTACTTC

d_call: TRBD1
j_call: TRBJ1-5
v_call: TRBV10-1
clone_size: NA
cdr3_aa: CASSEAGGGTQHF
cdr3_nt: TGCGCCAGCAGTGAAGCAGGGGGGGGGACCCAGCATTTT

d_call: NA
j_call: TRBJ2-1
v_call: TRBV6-5
clone_size: few
cdr3_aa: CASRDASSYNEQFF
cdr3_nt: TGTGCCAGCAGGGATGCAAGCTCCTACAATGAGCAGTTCTTC

d_call: NA
j_call: TRBJ1-4
v_call: TRBV15
clone_size: NA
cdr3_aa: CATSRDLGGNGLDEKLFF
cdr3_nt: TGTGCCACCAGCAGAGATCTAGGAGGGAATGGCCTAGATGAAAAACTGTTTTTT

d_call: NA
j_call: TRBJ2-7
v_call: TRBV6-5
clone_size: NA
cdr3_aa: CASSYNRVREQYF
cdr3_nt: TGTGCCAGCAGTTACAACAGGGTCCGCGAGCAGTACTTC

d_call: NA
j_call: TRBJ2-1
v_call: TRBV7-2
clone_size: NA
cdr3_aa: CASSLEIRRNEQFF
cdr3_nt: TGTGCCAGCAGCTTAGAAATCCGGAGGAATGAGCAGTTCTTC

d_call: TRBD1
j_call: TRBJ1-2
v_call: TRBV27
clone_size: NA
cdr3_aa: CASRPGQAFQGYTF
cdr3_nt: TGTGCCAGCAGGCCGGGACAGGCGTTCCAAGGCTACACCTTC

d_call: NA
j_call: TRBJ2-5
v_call: TRBV18
clone_size: NA
cdr3_aa: CASSVKYQETQYF
cdr3_nt: TGTGCCAGCTCCGTGAAGTACCAAGAGACCCAGTACTTC

d_call: NA
j_call: TRBJ2-7
v_call: TRBV9
clone_size: NA
cdr3_aa: CASSGEGTYEQYF
cdr3_nt: TGTGCCAGCAGCGGAGAGGGCACCTACGAGCAGTACTTC

d_call: NA
j_call: TRBJ1-2
v_call: TRBV5-6
clone_size: NA
cdr3_aa: CASSSDYYGYTF
cdr3_nt: TGTGCCAGCAGCTCGGACTACTATGGCTACACCTTC

d_call: NA
j_call: TRBJ1-2
v_call: TRBV5-6
clone_size: NA
cdr3_aa: CASSGTNYGYTF
cdr3_nt: TGTGCCAGCAGCGGTACCAACTATGGCTACACCTTC

d_call: NA
j_call: TRBJ2-7
v_call: TRBV4-3
clone_size: NA
cdr3_aa: CASSQEDSAYYEQYF
cdr3_nt: TGCGCCAGCAGCCAAGAGGATAGCGCGTACTACGAGCAGTACTTC

d_call: TRBD1
j_call: TRBJ2-5
v_call: TRBV19
clone_size: NA
cdr3_aa: CASSQTGGGETQYF
cdr3_nt: TGTGCCAGTAGTCAGACAGGGGGAGGGGAGACCCAGTACTTC

d_call: TRBD1
j_call: TRBJ2-3
v_call: TRBV2
clone_size: NA
cdr3_aa: CASRKTGVTDTQYF
cdr3_nt: TGTGCCAGCAGAAAGACAGGGGTGACAGATACGCAGTATTTT

d_call: NA
j_call: TRBJ1-5
v_call: TRBV7-9
clone_size: NA
cdr3_aa: CASSLDSNQPQHF
cdr3_nt: TGTGCCAGCAGCTTAGACAGCAATCAGCCCCAGCATTTT

d_call: TRBD1
j_call: TRBJ1-4
v_call: TRBV18
clone_size: NA
cdr3_aa: CASSTTGAVKLFF
cdr3_nt: TGTGCCAGCTCTACAACAGGGGCCGTAAAACTGTTTTTT

d_call: TRBD1
j_call: TRBJ2-7
v_call: TRBV5-1
clone_size: NA
cdr3_aa: CASSASGTGVYEQYF
cdr3_nt: TGCGCCAGCAGCGCATCCGGGACAGGGGTCTACGAGCAGTACTTC

d_call: TRBD2
j_call: TRBJ2-3
v_call: TRBV7-2
clone_size: NA
cdr3_aa: CASSQPTSGRNTQYF
cdr3_nt: TGTGCCAGCAGCCAACCGACTAGCGGGAGAAATACGCAGTATTTT

d_call: TRBD1
j_call: TRBJ1-1
v_call: TRBV7-9
clone_size: NA
cdr3_aa: CASSSTGGNTEAFF
cdr3_nt: TGTGCCAGCAGCTCTACAGGGGGGAACACTGAAGCTTTCTTT

d_call: NA
j_call: TRBJ2-2
v_call: TRBV18
clone_size: NA
cdr3_aa: CASSPGRIVVTGELFF
cdr3_nt: TGTGCCAGCTCTCCCGGTCGGATCGTGGTGACCGGGGAGCTGTTTTTT

d_call: NA
j_call: TRBJ2-5
v_call: TRBV29-1
clone_size: NA
cdr3_aa: CSVLEWGETQYF
cdr3_nt: TGCAGCGTGTTGGAGTGGGGTGAGACCCAGTACTTC

d_call: NA
j_call: TRBJ2-7
v_call: TRBV20-1
clone_size: NA
cdr3_aa: CSAELSGEQYF
cdr3_nt: TGCAGTGCTGAACTTTCGGGCGAGCAGTACTTC

d_call: TRBD1
j_call: TRBJ2-7
v_call: TRBV7-2
clone_size: NA
cdr3_aa: CASSFGQAGTYEQYF
cdr3_nt: TGTGCCAGCAGCTTTGGACAGGCAGGAACCTACGAGCAGTACTTC

d_call: TRBD2
j_call: TRBJ2-5
v_call: TRBV27
clone_size: NA
cdr3_aa: CASRHTSGAQETQYF
cdr3_nt: TGTGCCAGCAGACATACTAGCGGGGCCCAAGAGACCCAGTACTTC

d_call: TRBD1
j_call: TRBJ1-1
v_call: TRBV29-1
clone_size: NA
cdr3_aa: CSVPDRVGTEAFF
cdr3_nt: TGCAGCGTTCCTGACAGGGTAGGAACTGAAGCTTTCTTT

d_call: TRBD2
j_call: TRBJ2-7
v_call: TRBV6-5
clone_size: NA
cdr3_aa: CASSSLGGGRYEQYF
cdr3_nt: TGTGCCAGCAGTTCCCTCGGGGGGGGACGATACGAGCAGTACTTC

d_call: TRBD2
j_call: TRBJ2-3
v_call: TRBV6-6
clone_size: NA
cdr3_aa: CASSYTSGTDTQYF
cdr3_nt: TGTGCCAGCAGTTACACTAGCGGCACAGATACGCAGTATTTT

d_call: TRBD2
j_call: TRBJ2-1
v_call: TRBV7-2
clone_size: NA
cdr3_aa: CASSPLREYLNEQFF
cdr3_nt: TGTGCCAGCAGCCCCTTGCGGGAGTATCTGAATGAGCAGTTCTTC

d_call: NA
j_call: TRBJ2-7
v_call: TRBV2
clone_size: few
cdr3_aa: CASSPLQGSYEQYF
cdr3_nt: TGTGCCAGCAGTCCCTTACAGGGATCCTACGAGCAGTACTTC

d_call: NA
j_call: TRBJ2-5
v_call: TRBV27
clone_size: NA
cdr3_aa: CASRLRGNFETQYF
cdr3_nt: TGTGCCAGCAGGCTTCGGGGGAATTTCGAGACCCAGTACTTC

d_call: NA
j_call: TRBJ2-7
v_call: TRBV29-1
clone_size: once
cdr3_aa: CSACGVANDEQYF
cdr3_nt: TGCAGCGCGTGCGGGGTGGCGAACGACGAGCAGTACTTT

d_call: NA
j_call: TRBJ2-1
v_call: TRBV2
clone_size: NA
cdr3_aa: CAILKSREPYNEQFF
cdr3_nt: TGTGCCATCCTGAAGTCGAGGGAGCCCTACAATGAGCAGTTCTTC

d_call: TRBD2
j_call: TRBJ2-7
v_call: TRBV7-8
clone_size: NA
cdr3_aa: CASSLEIAGGLSYEQYF
cdr3_nt: TGTGCCAGCAGCTTAGAAATAGCGGGGGGGCTTTCCTACGAGCAGTACTTC

d_call: TRBD2
j_call: TRBJ2-7
v_call: TRBV9
clone_size: NA
cdr3_aa: CASSVGLAGSSYEQYF
cdr3_nt: TGTGCCAGCAGCGTAGGGCTAGCGGGAAGCTCCTACGAGCAGTACTTC

d_call: NA
j_call: TRBJ2-7
v_call: TRBV9
clone_size: once
cdr3_aa: CASSVGGGTTSYEQYF
cdr3_nt: TGTGCCAGCAGCGTAGGTGGAGGGACAACCTCCTACGAGCAGTACTTC

d_call: NA
j_call: TRBJ2-1
v_call: TRBV19
clone_size: NA
cdr3_aa: CASSQSGDLGQFF
cdr3_nt: TGTGCCAGTAGTCAATCAGGGGATCTAGGGCAGTTCTTC

d_call: NA
j_call: TRBJ2-1
v_call: TRBV2
clone_size: NA
cdr3_aa: CASSKEVAANEQFF
cdr3_nt: TGTGCCAGCAGCAAAGAGGTAGCGGCCAATGAGCAGTTCTTC

d_call: TRBD1
j_call: TRBJ2-7
v_call: TRBV4-2
clone_size: NA
cdr3_aa: CASSQEDRVTERQYF
cdr3_nt: TGTGCCAGCAGCCAAGAGGACAGGGTGACGGAACGTCAGTACTTC

d_call: NA
j_call: TRBJ1-5
v_call: TRBV6-6
clone_size: NA
cdr3_aa: CASNPSGFGDQPQHF
cdr3_nt: TGTGCCAGCAATCCTTCCGGGTTTGGTGATCAGCCCCAGCATTTT

d_call: NA
j_call: TRBJ1-1
v_call: TRBV7-8
clone_size: NA
cdr3_aa: CASSLAWQGLENTEAFF
cdr3_nt: TGTGCCAGCAGCTTAGCGTGGCAGGGACTAGAGAACACTGAAGCTTTCTTT

d_call: NA
j_call: TRBJ2-3
v_call: TRBV27
clone_size: once
cdr3_aa: CASSKNRVMADTQYF
cdr3_nt: TGTGCCAGCAGCAAAAACAGGGTAATGGCAGATACGCAGTATTTT

d_call: NA
j_call: TRBJ1-1
v_call: TRBV4-2
clone_size: NA
cdr3_aa: CASSQEGRPEAFF
cdr3_nt: TGTGCCAGCAGCCAAGAAGGAAGGCCTGAAGCTTTCTTT

d_call: NA
j_call: TRBJ1-2
v_call: TRBV29-1
clone_size: NA
cdr3_aa: CSVSFDGYTF
cdr3_nt: TGCAGCGTCAGTTTCGATGGCTACACCTTC

d_call: NA
j_call: TRBJ1-2
v_call: TRBV29-1
clone_size: NA
cdr3_aa: CSVDPGYGYTF
cdr3_nt: TGCAGCGTTGACCCGGGGTATGGCTACACCTTC

d_call: TRBD2
j_call: TRBJ2-2
v_call: TRBV4-3
clone_size: NA
cdr3_aa: CASSQALSGRAPGELFF
cdr3_nt: TGCGCCAGCAGCCAAGCGCTCAGCGGGAGGGCCCCCGGGGAGCTGTTTTTT

d_call: TRBD1
j_call: TRBJ1-2
v_call: TRBV6-1
clone_size: NA
cdr3_aa: CASSEFQGANGYTF
cdr3_nt: TGTGCCAGCAGTGAATTCCAGGGGGCGAACGGCTACACCTTC

d_call: TRBD1
j_call: TRBJ1-3
v_call: TRBV5-6
clone_size: NA
cdr3_aa: CASSPGGSGNTIYF
cdr3_nt: TGTGCCAGCAGCCCAGGGGGCTCTGGAAACACCATATATTTT

d_call: NA
j_call: TRBJ2-5
v_call: TRBV11-2
clone_size: NA
cdr3_aa: CASSFELQETQYF
cdr3_nt: TGTGCCAGCAGCTTCGAGCTACAAGAGACCCAGTACTTC

d_call: NA
j_call: TRBJ1-1
v_call: TRBV2
clone_size: NA
cdr3_aa: CASFGSLLTEAFF
cdr3_nt: TGTGCCAGCTTTGGGAGTCTCCTCACTGAAGCTTTCTTT

d_call: NA
j_call: TRBJ2-6
v_call: TRBV29-1
clone_size: once
cdr3_aa: CSANWGNTGANVLTF
cdr3_nt: TGCAGCGCCAATTGGGGGAACACTGGGGCCAACGTCCTGACTTTC

d_call: TRBD1
j_call: TRBJ2-7
v_call: TRBV19
clone_size: NA
cdr3_aa: CASSIRAGTGMIYEQYF
cdr3_nt: TGTGCCAGTAGTATTAGGGCCGGGACAGGGATGATCTACGAGCAGTACTTC